The entry below gives a single TCR beta chain sequence along with its context. Per the original methods: By means of reference gene primer amplification, nucleated cell counts were estimated. Profiling relied on immunoSEQ multiplex PCR, and the TCRdb table lists in-frame clones only, not all of them. V, J and clone size were drawn from that table, and D and trimming were deduced from the DNA. The table lists some 68,000 clones, approximately 89% of them singletons, with 7% to 10% in the top ten. The sample belongs to a study of blood T cell repertoires in COVID-19. On the study more broadly: The origin of the acute and convalescent COVID-19 samples was the United States, Italy and Spain. PBMCs, B-cell-depleted T cells, or T cells were the source of the cDNA or gDNA that made up the material.

The CDR3 has 13 residues. Trimming removed 4 bases at V and 6 bases at J, with 11 bases between. The germline V gene has CDR1 LNHDA and CDR2 SQIVND (reference sequence). This clonotype was sampled from a man aged 50-59 years with active COVID-19. Input material: peripheral blood. The rearrangement joins TRBV19 to TRBJ2-3; possibly TRBD2 for D (6 bases). CDR3 amino acids: CASSRREGDTQYF. The CDR3 bases are TGTGCCAGTAGTAGGCGGGAAGGGGATACGCAGTATTTT.